What follows are 18 T cell receptor beta chains derived from one specimen sequenced in a study of CXCR3-negative and CXCR3-positive naive CD8 T cells. TRB cDNA was prepared as libraries by UMI-labeled 5' RACE. TCRdb re-called the 5' RACE reads, yielding one record per CDR3 amino acid sequence without DNA. In total, the table holds 70,000 to 100,000 distinct CDR3 sequences. Sequencing input: naive CXCR3- CD8+ T cells from blood. Subset specified: CD45RO-CCR7+CD27+CD95- naive CD8+ T cells lacking CXCR3 (TNR3-). The receptor source for this set is a human donor in good health. Some clones in this sample may be carry-over from other donors' samples.

V gene TRBV29-1 combines with J gene TRBJ2-7; with no DNA, the TCRdb D assignment of TRBD2 cannot be verified. The length of the CDR3 is 14 residues. Germline CDR1 and CDR2: SQVTM and ANQGSEA. The CDR3 spells CSVESAGITYEQYF.

This chain joins TRBV12-3 or TRBV12-4 and TRBJ2-7; TCRdb names TRBD1, which stays unverified in the absence of DNA. CDR3 length equals 13 residues. CDR3 amino acids: CASTSVGRGEQYF.

The chain uses TRBV5-4 and TRBJ2-1; with no DNA, the TCRdb D assignment of TRBD2 cannot be verified. This CDR3 region has 15 residues. Germline V CDR1 and CDR2: SGHNT, YYREEE (reference sequence). CDR3 amino acids: CASSHVSTSIGEQFF.

This chain uses TRBV7-9 with TRBJ2-3. Germline assignment: CDR1 SEHNR and CDR2 FQNEAQ (reference sequence). The CDR3 is 12 residues long. Here the CDR3 reads CASSPILDTQYF.

The chain combines TRBV27 with TRBJ1-1; with no DNA, the TCRdb D assignment of TRBD1 cannot be verified. Per germline, CDR1 MNHEY and CDR2 SMNVEV (reference sequence). This CDR3 is built from 15 residues. CDR3 sequence reads: CASSTTGGLSTEAFF.

The chain is built from TRBV4-2 and TRBJ2-1; with no DNA, the TCRdb D assignment of TRBD2 cannot be verified. There are 17 residues in the CDR3. Germline loops: CDR1 LGHNA, CDR2 YNFKEQ. CDR3 amino acids: CASSQSRRGGLYNEQFF.

The gene calls are TRBV29-1 and TRBJ2-3; TCRdb returns TRBD1, unconfirmable since there is no DNA. The CDR3 is 13 residues long. In germline, CDR1 is SQVTM, CDR2 ANQGSEA. The CDR3: CSVVVPLSDTQYF.

The chain uses TRBV15 and TRBJ2-6; TCRdb reports TRBD1, a call that lacks DNA to check it against. CDR3 length: 18 amino acids. Germline loops: CDR1 LNHNV, CDR2 YYDKDF (reference sequence). This CDR3 is CATSREGDTFSGANVLTF.

The genes are TRBV29-1 and TRBJ2-7; the D call from TCRdb, TRBD1, cannot be confirmed without DNA. CDR1 is SQVTM, CDR2 ANQGSEA, per germline. CDR3 size: 17 residues. CDR3 sequence reads: CSVSSPGTSSLSYEQYF.

This chain joins TRBV2 and TRBJ1-1. The CDR3 is 11 amino acids. Germline loops: CDR1 SNHLY, CDR2 FYNNEI. The chain's CDR3 is CASITNTEAFF.

This chain joins TRBV3-1 and TRBJ2-7. This CDR3 is built from 14 residues. Germline CDR1 reads LGHDT; CDR2 reads YNNKEL (reference sequence). CDR3 sequence: CASSLRTEIYEQYF.

This chain links TRBV3-1 with TRBJ2-1. CDR3 size: 17 residues. Per germline, CDR1 LGHDT and CDR2 YNNKEL (reference sequence). CDR3 region: CASSQSFTIATYNEQFF.

The gene calls are TRBV15 and TRBJ1-4. This CDR3 region has 14 residues. CDR1 and CDR2 (germline): LNHNV, YYDKDF (reference sequence). Here the CDR3 reads CATSRERGNEKLFF.

The chain couples TRBV12-3 or TRBV12-4 to TRBJ1-1; absent DNA, TCRdb's TRBD1 call cannot be checked. The CDR3 is 14 residues long. CDR3: CASSPTGVNTEAFF.

The gene calls are TRBV13 and TRBJ2-5; TCRdb reports TRBD1, a call that lacks DNA to check it against. In germline, CDR1 is PRHDT, CDR2 FYEKMQ (reference sequence). CDR3 length: 14 residues. This CDR3 reads CASSPYRGAETQYF. The entire variable domain, with the rest obtained from reference TRBV13 and TRBJ2-5, is as follows: AAGVIQSPRHLIKEKRETATLKCYPIPRHDTVYWYQQGPGQDPQFLISFYEKMQSDKGSIPDRFSAQQFSDYHSELNMSSLELGDSALYFCASSPYRGAETQYFGPGTRLLVL.

The chain combines TRBV6-1 with TRBJ1-1. The CDR3 sequence is 11 residues long. Germline values: CDR1 MNHNS, CDR2 SASEGT. The chain's CDR3 is CASSETAEAFF.

The V call is TRBV20-1, the J call TRBJ1-2. Germline V CDR1 and CDR2: DFQATT, SNEGSKA (reference sequence). The CDR3 is made up of 12 amino acids. CDR3 protein: CSAWDSTGGYTF.

This CDR3 reads CASSLVARDQPQHF. This chain connects TRBV7-9 to TRBJ1-5. CDR1 is SEHNR, CDR2 FQNEAQ, per germline (reference sequence). The CDR3 extends over 14 amino acids.